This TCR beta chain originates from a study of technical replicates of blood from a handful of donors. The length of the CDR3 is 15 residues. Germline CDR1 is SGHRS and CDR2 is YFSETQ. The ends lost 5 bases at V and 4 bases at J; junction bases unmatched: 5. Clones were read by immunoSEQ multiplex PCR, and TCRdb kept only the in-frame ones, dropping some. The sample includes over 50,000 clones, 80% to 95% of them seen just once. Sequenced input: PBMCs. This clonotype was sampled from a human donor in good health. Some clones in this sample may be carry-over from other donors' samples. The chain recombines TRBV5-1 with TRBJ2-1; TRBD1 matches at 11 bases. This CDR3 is CASSSGQGVYNEQFF. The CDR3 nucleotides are TGCGCCAGCAGTTCGGGACAGGGGGTATACAATGAGCAGTTCTTC.